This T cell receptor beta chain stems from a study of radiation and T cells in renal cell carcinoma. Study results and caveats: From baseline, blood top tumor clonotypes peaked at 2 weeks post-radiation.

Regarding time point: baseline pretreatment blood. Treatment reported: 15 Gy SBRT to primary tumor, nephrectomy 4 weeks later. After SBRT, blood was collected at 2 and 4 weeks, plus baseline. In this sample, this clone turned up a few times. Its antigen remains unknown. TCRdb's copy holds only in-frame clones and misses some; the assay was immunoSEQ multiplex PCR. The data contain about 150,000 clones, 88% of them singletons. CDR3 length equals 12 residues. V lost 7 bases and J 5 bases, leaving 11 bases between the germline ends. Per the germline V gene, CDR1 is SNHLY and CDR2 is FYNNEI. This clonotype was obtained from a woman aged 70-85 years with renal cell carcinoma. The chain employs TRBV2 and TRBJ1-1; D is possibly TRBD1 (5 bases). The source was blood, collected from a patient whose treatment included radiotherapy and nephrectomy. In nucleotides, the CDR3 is TGTGCCAGCATTTTCAGGGCGACTGAAGCTTTCTTT. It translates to CASIFRATEAFF.